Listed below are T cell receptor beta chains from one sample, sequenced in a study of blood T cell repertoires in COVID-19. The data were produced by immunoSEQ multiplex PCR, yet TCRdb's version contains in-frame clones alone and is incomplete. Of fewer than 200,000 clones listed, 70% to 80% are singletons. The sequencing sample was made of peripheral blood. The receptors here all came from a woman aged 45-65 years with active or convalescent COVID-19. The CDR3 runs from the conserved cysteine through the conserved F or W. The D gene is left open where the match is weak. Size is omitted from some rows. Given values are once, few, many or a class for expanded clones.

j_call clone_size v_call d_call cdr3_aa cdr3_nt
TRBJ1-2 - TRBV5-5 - CASSSSGTSNYGYTF TGTGCCAGCAGCTCCTCTGGGACATCCAACTATGGCTACACCTTC
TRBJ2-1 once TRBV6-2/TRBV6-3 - CASSYSGLPLRNEQFF TGTGCCAGCAGTTACTCAGGACTTCCCTTGCGGAATGAGCAGTTCTTC
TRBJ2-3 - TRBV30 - CAWSVGAVSTDTQYF TGTGCCTGGAGTGTAGGGGCAGTGAGCACAGATACGCAGTATTTT
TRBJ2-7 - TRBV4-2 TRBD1 CASSQGGTGVVYEQYF TGTGCCAGCAGCCAAGGGGGCACAGGGGTAGTTTACGAGCAGTACTTC
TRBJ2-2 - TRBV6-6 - CASSYPGGANTGELFF TGTGCCAGCAGTTACCCGGGGGGCGCGAACACCGGGGAGCTGTTTTTT
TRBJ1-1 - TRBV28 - CASNPGGDTEAFF TGTGCCAGCAACCCGGGAGGGGACACTGAAGCTTTCTTT
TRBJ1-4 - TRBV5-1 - CASSNRVGEKLFF TGCGCCAGCAGCAACAGGGTCGGTGAAAAACTGTTTTTT
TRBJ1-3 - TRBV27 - CASSQQGFSGNTIYF TGTGCCAGCAGCCAACAGGGATTCTCTGGAAACACCATATATTTT
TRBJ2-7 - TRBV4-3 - CASSQDQRSYEQYF TGCGCCAGCAGCCAAGATCAGCGCTCCTACGAGCAGTACTTC
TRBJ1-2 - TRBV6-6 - CASSYAGIHHYGYTF TGTGCCAGCAGTTACGCAGGGATACATCATTATGGCTACACCTTC
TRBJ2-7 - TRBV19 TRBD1 CASKGRGTYEQYF TGTGCCAGTAAGGGCAGGGGGACCTACGAGCAGTACTTC
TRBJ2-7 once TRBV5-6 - CASSSAYEQYF TGTGCCAGCAGCTCAGCCTACGAGCAGTACTTC
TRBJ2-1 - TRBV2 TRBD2 CASTAGGGHNEQFF TGTGCCAGCACCGCGGGAGGGGGACACAATGAGCAGTTCTTC
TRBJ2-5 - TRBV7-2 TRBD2 CASSPGSGGALETQYF TGTGCCAGCAGCCCCGGGAGCGGGGGGGCCTTGGAGACCCAGTACTTC
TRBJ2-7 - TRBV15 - CATSRDKEAVGQYF TGTGCCACCAGCAGAGATAAAGAGGCGGTAGGGCAGTACTTC
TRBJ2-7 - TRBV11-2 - CASSLGFSSTEQYF TGTGCCAGCAGCTTAGGGTTCTCTAGTACCGAGCAGTACTTC
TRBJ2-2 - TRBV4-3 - CASSPRHANTGELFF TGCGCCAGCAGCCCCCGACATGCGAACACCGGGGAGCTGTTTTTT